This TCR beta chain appears in the sequencing data of a study of shared clonotypes between healthy human individuals. There were no recent acute infections or vaccinations among the donors, who were healthy HIV-negative adults. Clones were read by immunoSEQ multiplex PCR, and TCRdb kept only the in-frame ones, dropping some. The sample contains over 950,000 clones, roughly 80% of which appear only once. The V end lost 6 bases, the J end lost 5 bases, and 8 bases lay between the germline ends. Germline CDR1 reads MDHEN; CDR2 reads SYDVKM. This CDR3 region has 12 residues. This clone was counted only a few times.

This chain joins TRBV28 and TRBJ1-5; no clear D. The sample was memory CD4+ T cells from PBMCs. Sample subset: CD45RA-negative fraction. The origin of this receptor is a young man in good health. Some clones in this sample may be carry-over from other donors' samples. The CDR3 nucleotides read TGTGCCAGCAGCCGATCAGATCAGCCCCAGCATTTT. Protein sequence: CASSRSDQPQHF.